This T cell receptor beta chain was found in a study of cytomegalovirus exposure and HLA in healthy donors. PCR involved 60 Vbeta and 13 Jbeta primers. The assay was immunoSEQ multiplex PCR, and TCRdb's table has in-frame clones only and misses some. The specimen's table records 130,000 or so clones. J gave up 4 bases and V 7 bases, and 12 bases lay outside the gene matches. From germline, CDR1 is GTSNPN and CDR2 SVGIG (reference sequence). This CDR3 region has 16 residues. In regard to this clone: Other nucleotide sequences in the sample specify the same CDR3.

The sequence was obtained from a woman aged 18-29 years in good health and CMV-seronegative. The chain carries TRBV30 and TRBJ2-1, with 11 bases fitting TRBD2. Sequenced input: PBMCs. CDR3 nucleotides: TGTGCCTCAAAGCCGAAAGGACTAGCGGGTTACAATGAGCAGTTCTTC. Translation gives CASKPKGLAGYNEQFF.